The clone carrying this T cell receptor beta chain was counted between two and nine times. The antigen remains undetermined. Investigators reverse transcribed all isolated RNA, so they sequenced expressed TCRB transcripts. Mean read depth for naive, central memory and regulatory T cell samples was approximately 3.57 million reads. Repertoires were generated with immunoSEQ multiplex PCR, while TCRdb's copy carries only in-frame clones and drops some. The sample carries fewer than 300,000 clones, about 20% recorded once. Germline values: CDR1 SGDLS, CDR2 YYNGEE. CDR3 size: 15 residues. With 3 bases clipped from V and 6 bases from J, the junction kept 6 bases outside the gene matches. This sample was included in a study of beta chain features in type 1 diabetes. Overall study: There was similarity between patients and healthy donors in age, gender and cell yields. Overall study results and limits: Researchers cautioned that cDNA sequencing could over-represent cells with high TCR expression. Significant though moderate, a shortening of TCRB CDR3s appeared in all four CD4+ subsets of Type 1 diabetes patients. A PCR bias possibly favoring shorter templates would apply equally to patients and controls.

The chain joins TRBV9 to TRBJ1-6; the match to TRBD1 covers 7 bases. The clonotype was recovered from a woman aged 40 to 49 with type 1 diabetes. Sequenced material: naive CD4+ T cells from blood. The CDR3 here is CASSADAGGNSPLHF. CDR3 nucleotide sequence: TGTGCCAGCAGCGCCGATGCAGGGGGTAATTCACCCCTCCACTTT.